This T cell receptor (beta chain) was found in a study of early stage breast cancer tumors. About the research overall: About 80% of the 16 invasive tumors were ER+, PR+ and HER2-. The ER+/PR+/HER2- tumors included roughly 8 ductal and a few lobular carcinomas. Study-level results: Tumors had about 2.6-fold higher T cell density than normal breast.

Here immunoSEQ multiplex PCR was the method, and the copy in TCRdb shows in-frame clones only, minus some. The repertoire holds approximately 30,000 clones, around 50% seen once, with approximately 8% in the top ten. As to this clone: Antigen unknown.

V dropped 7 bases and J dropped 3 bases, with 6 bases sitting between them. Germline assignment: CDR1 SGHTA and CDR2 FQGTGA. There are 12 residues in the CDR3. The sequence came from a person in their fifties with breast cancer. The sample consisted of breast tumor tissue. The chain couples TRBV7-3 to TRBJ2-2; D unresolved. Written as DNA, the CDR3 is TGTGCCAGCAAAGGACACACCGGGGAGCTGTTTTTT. As protein: CASKGHTGELFF.